Listed below are T cell receptor beta chains from one sample, sequenced in a study of identical twins. TCRdb used MiXCR to reprocess the 5' RACE reads, holding one entry per CDR3 protein. The sample has roughly 720,000 distinct CDR3 sequences, roughly 18% seen once; the top ten hold around 12%. The same sample was also used in a study of T cells expressing NK-cell markers.

The sequencing input was PBMCs. The receptors stem from a woman aged 18-30 years in good health. Both conserved end residues are part of each CDR3. The order of the fields is V gene, J gene, D gene, clone size, CDR3 DNA, CDR3 protein. A D gene is named only where the DNA matches it firmly. The listing skips clone size in some rows; elsewhere it reads once, few, many or a size class.

>TRBV15|TRBJ2-5|TRBD1|-
TGTGCCACCAGCAGAGGGGGACAGGGGGCGCGGGAGACCCAGTACTTC
CATSRGGQGARETQYF
>TRBV12-3/TRBV12-4|TRBJ1-2|-|few
TGTGCCAGCAGTGTGATCCAGGGAGACCCAAACTATGGCTACACCTTC
CASSVIQGDPNYGYTF
>TRBV6-1|TRBJ1-6|-|few
TGTGCCAGCAGTGAAGCGCTTGGGGTCAGGAATTCACCCCTCCACTTT
CASSEALGVRNSPLHF
>TRBV5-5|TRBJ1-2|-|many
TGTGCCAGCAGCTTGTCGGGGATCGGGGGTTACTATGGCTACACCTTC
CASSLSGIGGYYGYTF
>TRBV5-1|TRBJ1-2|TRBD1|-
TGCGCCAGCAGGTCCTCAGACAGGGCTCATGGCTACACCTTC
CASRSSDRAHGYTF
>TRBV9|TRBJ2-2|-|-
TGTGCCAGCAGCGTAGTCGTCACCGGGGAGCTGTTTTTT
CASSVVVTGELFF
>TRBV12-3/TRBV12-4|TRBJ2-3|TRBD1|few
TGTGCCAGCAGTTCATTCCCGACAGGGGAGTTCCCAGATACGCAGTATTTT
CASSSFPTGEFPDTQYF
>TRBV20-1|TRBJ2-3|-|-
TGCAGTGCTAGCGGGACCCAGAGCACAGATACGCAGTATTTT
CSASGTQSTDTQYF
>TRBV10-3|TRBJ2-2|TRBD1|-
TGTGCCATCAACGTCGACAGGGGGGACACCGGGGAGCTGTTTTTT
CAINVDRGDTGELFF
>TRBV3-1|TRBJ2-1|TRBD2|few
TGTGCCAGCAGTCGAAGCGGGGGGAACAATGAGCAGTTCTTC
CASSRSGGNNEQFF
>TRBV12-5|TRBJ2-1|TRBD2|-
TGTGCTAGTGGTTTGGGTACTGGGAAGCGGGGGAACAATGAGCAGTTCTTC
CASGLGTGKRGNNEQFF
>TRBV21-1|TRBJ1-1|-|few
TGTGCCATCCCTAAGGGGGTCATTTTGAACACTGAAGCTTTCTTT
CAIPKGVILNTEAFF
>TRBV7-2|TRBJ1-2|-|-
TGTGCCAGCAGCTTAGTACCGACAGATTCTAACTATGGCTACACCTTC
CASSLVPTDSNYGYTF
>TRBV7-9|TRBJ2-3|TRBD1|-
TGTGCCAGCAGCAAACAGGGGGCTAGCACAGATACGCAGTATTTT
CASSKQGASTDTQYF
>TRBV5-1|TRBJ2-5|-|-
TGCGCCAGCAGCTTGGAAGAGGGGTTGGAGACCCAGTACTTC
CASSLEEGLETQYF
>TRBV7-9|TRBJ2-2|-|-
TGTGCCAGCAGCCTAGCCCTGACAGACACCGGGGAGCTGTTTTTT
CASSLALTDTGELFF
>TRBV7-8|TRBJ1-5|-|-
TGTGCCAGCAGCTTAGATGCAGGGGTTCAGCCCCAGCATTTT
CASSLDAGVQPQHF
>TRBV20-1|TRBJ2-3|TRBD1|-
TGCAGTGCTAGAAAGGGGGCTAGCACAGATACGCAGTATTTT
CSARKGASTDTQYF
>TRBV5-1|TRBJ2-5|TRBD2|-
TGCGCCAGCAGCTTGATTACTAGCGTCTGGGAGACCCAGTACTTC
CASSLITSVWETQYF
>TRBV6-5|TRBJ1-5|TRBD1|-
TGTGCCAGCAGTTACCCCAGGACAGGGACTGGGAATCAGCCCCAGCATTTT
CASSYPRTGTGNQPQHF
>TRBV12-3/TRBV12-4|TRBJ1-2|-|few
TGTGCCAGCAGTTTAAGTATAGACTATGGCTACACCTTC
CASSLSIDYGYTF
>TRBV29-1|TRBJ1-1|TRBD1|-
TGCAGCTTCACGGGACAGGGGATACAAGCTTTCTTT
CSFTGQGIQAFF
>TRBV5-1|TRBJ2-4|-|few
TGCGCCAGGCAAGCGGGCTTAGCCAAAAACATTCAGTACTTC
CARQAGLAKNIQYF
>TRBV12-3/TRBV12-4|TRBJ2-7|TRBD2|-
TGTGCCAGCATTCGGGGACTAGCGGTATACGAGCAGTACTTC
CASIRGLAVYEQYF
>TRBV20-1|TRBJ2-5|-|few
TGCAGTGCTAGACCGAGAACCGGTCAAGAGACCCAGTACTTC
CSARPRTGQETQYF
>TRBV20-1|TRBJ2-5|TRBD2|-
TGCAGTGCTAGAGACGCTAGCGGGAGGGCCGTTTGGGAGACCCAGTACTTC
CSARDASGRAVWETQYF
>TRBV6-1|TRBJ1-4|-|many
TGTGCCAGCACCCTTTATCGTTCTGGGGGGGTGGAAAAACTGTTTTTT
CASTLYRSGGVEKLFF
>TRBV18|TRBJ1-2|-|few
TGTGCCAGCTCACCAGGGGCGGAACGGATCGGCTACACCTTC
CASSPGAERIGYTF
>TRBV29-1|TRBJ1-1|-|few
TGCAGCGTTGAACGGGGACGGTTGAACACTGAAGCTTTCTTT
CSVERGRLNTEAFF
>TRBV20-1|TRBJ2-7|TRBD2|once
TGCAGTGCTTCGACTAGCGATACCTACGAGCAGTACTTC
CSASTSDTYEQYF
>TRBV20-1|TRBJ2-5|-|few
TGCAGTGCTGCGCGGAATGTTGAACAAGAGACCCAGTACTTC
CSAARNVEQETQYF
>TRBV12-3/TRBV12-4|TRBJ1-1|TRBD1|few
TGTGCCAGCAGGTACAGGGGGCGCGTGGCTGAAGCTTTCTTT
CASRYRGRVAEAFF
>TRBV12-3/TRBV12-4|TRBJ2-4|-|-
TGTGCCAGCAGTTCCGGGAGTTTGGTTCAGTACTTC
CASSSGSLVQYF
>TRBV20-1|TRBJ1-1|TRBD1|few
TGCAGAGTTCTATCGGACAGGGGGTTAGAAGCTTTCTTT
CRVLSDRGLEAFF
>TRBV6-1|TRBJ2-7|TRBD1|few
TGTGCCAGCCGGGACAGGGTTTTCTACGAGCAGTACTTC
CASRDRVFYEQYF